These 13 T cell receptor beta chains originate from one sample sequenced in a study of blood T cells in healthy people across ages. Through a sample-barcoded 5' primer and a J-beta primer mix, a second PCR was run for roughly 7 to 11 cycles. TCRdb re-derived calls from the 5' RACE reads in MiXCR, one entry per CDR3 protein. The repertoire holds 1.5 million to 1.9 million distinct CDR3 sequences, approximately 43% seen once, with over 3.5% in the top ten. Sequences were obtained from blood. These receptors came from a young woman in good health.

This clonotype has more than one count but fewer than ten. This chain connects TRBV27 to TRBJ2-3; D uncertain. V lost 7 bases and J lost 6, with 17 bases in between. The CDR3 consists of 14 residues. The germline gives CDR1 MNHEY, CDR2 SMNVEV (reference sequence). The CDR3 loop is CASTPGRAGDTQYF. The DNA for the CDR3 is TGTGCCAGCACCCCCGGACGGGCAGGTGATACGCAGTATTTT.

On this clonotype itself: Its ends do not fully match the called genes, so a read error is possible. The V gene is TRBV4-1, the J gene TRBJ2-2; D call uncertain. The germline V gene encodes CDR1 MGHRA and CDR2 YSYEKL. CDR3 size: 14 residues. DNA for the CDR3: TGCGTCAGCCGAGAGCGCCTGAACACCGGGGAGCTGTTTTTT. As protein: CVSRERLNTGELFF.

This clonotype was counted between two and nine times. The chain combines TRBV20-1 with TRBJ1-1; tentatively, D is TRBD1 (6 bases). CDR1 is DFQATT and CDR2 is SNEGSKA in the germline V gene (reference sequence). The CDR3 loop spans 13 amino acids. Trimming pared 7 bases from V and 4 bases from J, leaving 16 bases between. The CDR3 DNA reads TGCAGTGTCGACAGGCGGGTCGGCACTGAAGCTTTCTTT. Amino acid sequence: CSVDRRVGTEAFF.

V usage is TRBV20-1 and J usage is TRBJ2-3; no clear D. Trimming shortened V by 0 bases and J by 9 bases, and 10 bases separated the two germline ends. The CDR3 has 12 residues. In germline, CDR1 is DFQATT, CDR2 SNEGSKA (reference sequence). This chain's CDR3 is CSARDWVATQYF. The CDR3 bases are TGCAGTGCTAGAGATTGGGTAGCAACGCAGTATTTT.

The rearrangement joins TRBV7-2 to TRBJ2-1; D gene unclear. Germline V gives CDR1 SGHTA, CDR2 FQGNSA. V was pared by 1 base and J by 8 bases, with 12 bases between. The CDR3 consists of 14 residues. The CDR3 sequence: CASSLGYSGDEQFF. CDR3 coding DNA: TGTGCCAGCAGCTTAGGGTACTCCGGCGATGAGCAGTTCTTC.

This clonotype has ten or more counts. The chain couples TRBV4-3 to TRBJ1-5, with 7 nucleotides matching TRBD1. The J segment lost 6 bases and the V segment lost 2 bases, leaving 4 bases of the junction unmatched. Per germline, CDR1 LGHNA and CDR2 YSLEER. This CDR3 is built from 14 residues. The CDR3: CASSQRQGGQPQHF. CDR3 nucleotides: TGCGCCAGCAGCCAAAGACAGGGCGGTCAGCCCCAGCATTTT.

In this sample, this clonotype turned up a few times. This chain links TRBV6-2 or TRBV6-3 with TRBJ2-1; D not resolved. CDR1 is MNHEY, CDR2 SVGEGT, per germline. Trimming stripped 0 bases from V and 0 bases from J, with 6 bases between. The CDR3 is 15 residues long. The CDR3 here is CASSYSWSSYNEQFF. CDR3 coding DNA: TGTGCCAGCAGTTACTCTTGGAGCTCCTACAATGAGCAGTTCTTC.

Only a few counts were recorded for this clonotype. V is TRBV4-2 and J is TRBJ1-1; TRBD1 matches at 7 bases. The V and J ends lost 3 bases and 3 bases, in that order; junction bases with no gene match: 10. Germline V CDR1 and CDR2: LGHNA, YNFKEQ. The length of the CDR3 is 16 residues. In nucleotides, the CDR3 is TGTGCCAGCAGCCATGTTGGGATACAGGGGTACACTGAAGCTTTCTTT. Protein product: CASSHVGIQGYTEAFF.

This clonotype was detected only a few times. V gene TRBV28 combines with J gene TRBJ1-2; possible D gene TRBD1, 6 bases. Germline CDR1 and CDR2: MDHEN and SYDVKM. The CDR3 spans 13 residues. The ends were cut back, 5 bases at V and 6 bases at J, with 13 bases in the middle. The CDR3 region has the DNA TGTGCCAGCAGTATATCAGGGGTACATGGCTACACCTTC. Translation: CASSISGVHGYTF.

This clonotype was counted a few times. V and J are TRBV10-3 and TRBJ2-7, with unresolved D. TRBJ2-5 matches the DNA end more closely, so the J call is doubtful. This CDR3 region has 13 residues. Germline CDR1 ENHRY, CDR2 SYGVKD. In DNA, the CDR3 is TGTGCCACCCAGCCCGTTGCCCTAGAGACCCAGTACTTC. Protein product: CATQPVALETQYF.

This clonotype was seen many times. The J gene is TRBJ2-7, the V gene TRBV29-1; TRBD1 is a possible D gene (6 bases). Deletions cut 6 bases from V and 1 base from J, with 13 bases between. The V gene's germline CDR1 is SQVTM and CDR2 ANQGSEA. This CDR3 region has 13 residues. The DNA for the CDR3 is TGCAGCGTCGCCGGGACACTATCCTACGAGCAGTACTTC. Translating gives CSVAGTLSYEQYF.

This clonotype appeared many times. This chain links TRBV19 with TRBJ2-3; 9 positions agree with TRBD2. CDR3 length equals 13 residues. The germline gives CDR1 LNHDA, CDR2 SQIVND (reference sequence). V shed 3 bases, J shed 6 bases, and the junction held 1 base outside the gene matches. Written as DNA, the CDR3 is TGTGCCAGTAGTATTGGACTAGCGGATACGCAGTATTTT. Translating gives CASSIGLADTQYF.

This clonotype was detected once. The chain recombines TRBV6-5 with TRBJ2-7; possibly TRBD2 for D (5 bases). The CDR3 totals 16 residues. Germline lookup yields CDR1 MNHEY and CDR2 SVGAGI. V was cut by 4 bases and J by 4 bases, with 20 bases left in between. In DNA form, the CDR3 reads TGTGCCAGCAGTTTGGGTGAGGGTTCGGGGTTTTACGAGCAGTACTTC. Protein sequence: CASSLGEGSGFYEQYF.